This T cell receptor beta chain came from a study of molecular identifiers for immune sequencing clone quantification. Study-level results: Clonotypes surpassing 20 RNA copies contained over 98% of effector molecules, versus under 1% in naive cells. Sizes of clones that are highly expanded could be underestimated (if identical TCR molecules share a barcode).

Libraries from naive CD8 cells were generated from 20,000 to 1,000,000 sorted cells (with 10%, 30% or 50% RNA). Naive CD8 T cells were picked out by sorting for CD8+CD4-CCR7+CD45RA+. This clonotype occurred many times. The antigen remains undetermined. With 0 bases clipped from V and 3 bases from J, the junction kept 5 bases outside the gene matches. CDR3 size: 16 residues. TCRdb reanalysed the PCR reads using MiXCR and keeps one entry per CDR3 protein. Of under 600,000 distinct CDR3 sequences in the sample, about 26% were seen once. The V call is TRBV23-1, the J call TRBJ2-3, with 8 nucleotides matching TRBD2. TRBV23-1 is flagged as an ORF with uncertain function. The TCR sequence derives from a human donor in good health. Some libraries in this study had Jurkat cell RNA spiked in. The sample consisted of naive CD8+ T cells from blood, with Jurkat cell RNA spiked in. Subset described: FACS-sorted CD8+CD4-CCR7+CD45RA+ naive T cells. Here the CDR3 reads CASSQSDSGDTDTQYF. CDR3 bases: TGCGCCAGCAGTCAATCGGATAGCGGGGATACAGATACGCAGTATTTT.